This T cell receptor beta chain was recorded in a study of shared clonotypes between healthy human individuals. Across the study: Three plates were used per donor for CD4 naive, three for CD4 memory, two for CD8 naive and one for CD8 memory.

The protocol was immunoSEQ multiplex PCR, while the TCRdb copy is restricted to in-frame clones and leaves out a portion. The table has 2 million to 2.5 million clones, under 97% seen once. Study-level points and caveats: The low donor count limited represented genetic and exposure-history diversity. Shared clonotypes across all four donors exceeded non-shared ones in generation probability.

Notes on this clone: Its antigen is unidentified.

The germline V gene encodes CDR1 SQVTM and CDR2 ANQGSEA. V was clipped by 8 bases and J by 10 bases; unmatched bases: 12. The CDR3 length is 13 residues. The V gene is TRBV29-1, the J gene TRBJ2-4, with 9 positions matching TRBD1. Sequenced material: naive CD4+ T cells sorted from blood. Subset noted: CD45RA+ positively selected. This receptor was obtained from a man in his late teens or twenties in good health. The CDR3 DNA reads TGCAGCACTTCTGAGGGACAGGGCTTGATTCAGTACTTC. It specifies CSTSEGQGLIQYF.